This is a list of T cell receptor beta chains from one sample in a study of technical replicates of blood from several donors. The assay was immunoSEQ multiplex PCR, and TCRdb's table has in-frame clones only and misses some. The data hold over 85,000 clones, with about 94% observed a single time. Sample: T cells isolated from PBMCs. These receptors were taken from a human donor in good health. Both conserved end residues are trimmed from each CDR3. The order of the fields is CDR3 length, V gene, CDR3 protein.

cdr3_length: 13
v_call: TRBV7-9
cdr3_aa: ASSGGTGSPGELF

cdr3_length: 14
v_call: TRBV5-1
cdr3_aa: ASSFRLAGSTDTQY

cdr3_length: 13
v_call: TRBV5-4
cdr3_aa: ASRSFSGEGDTQY

cdr3_length: 10
v_call: TRBV6-1
cdr3_aa: ASYGGLYEQF

cdr3_length: 14
v_call: TRBV4-1
cdr3_aa: ASSQVGASSYNEQF

cdr3_length: 15
v_call: TRBV4-1
cdr3_aa: ASSQEGGAGTTYEQY

cdr3_length: 13
v_call: TRBV29-1
cdr3_aa: SVATSAANTGELF

cdr3_length: 14
v_call: TRBV28
cdr3_aa: ASSLGAGYSNQPQH

cdr3_length: 16
v_call: TRBV11-2
cdr3_aa: ASSPPLRLAGGLYEQY

cdr3_length: 12
v_call: TRBV5-4
cdr3_aa: ASSSPMSTDTQY

cdr3_length: 12
v_call: TRBV29-1
cdr3_aa: SVLTGTGSYEQY

cdr3_length: 11
v_call: TRBV27
cdr3_aa: ASSRGRGDTQY

cdr3_length: 16
v_call: TRBV15
cdr3_aa: ATSNTHQTGVRGNTIY

cdr3_length: 9
v_call: TRBV5-6
cdr3_aa: ASSRNTEAF

cdr3_length: 13
v_call: TRBV28
cdr3_aa: ASSHTGTSTYEQY

cdr3_length: 12
v_call: TRBV7-9
cdr3_aa: AVDPGGGSYEQY

cdr3_length: 12
v_call: TRBV19
cdr3_aa: ASSTGGGTDTQY

cdr3_length: 16
v_call: TRBV9
cdr3_aa: ASSVAPVDMSSYNEQF

cdr3_length: 10
v_call: TRBV30
cdr3_aa: AWSTQGYGYT